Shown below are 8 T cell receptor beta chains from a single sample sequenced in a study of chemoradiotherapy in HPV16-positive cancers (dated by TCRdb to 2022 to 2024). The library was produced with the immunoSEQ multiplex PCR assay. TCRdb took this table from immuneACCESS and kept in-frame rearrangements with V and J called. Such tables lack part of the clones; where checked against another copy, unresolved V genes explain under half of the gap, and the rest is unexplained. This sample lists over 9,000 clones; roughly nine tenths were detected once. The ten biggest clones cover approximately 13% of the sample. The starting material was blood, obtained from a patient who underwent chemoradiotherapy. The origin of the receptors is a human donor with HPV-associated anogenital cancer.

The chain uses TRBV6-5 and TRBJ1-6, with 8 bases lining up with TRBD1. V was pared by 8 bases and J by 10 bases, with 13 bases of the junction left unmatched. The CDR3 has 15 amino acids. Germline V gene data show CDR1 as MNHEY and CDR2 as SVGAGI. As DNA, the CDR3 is TGTGCCAGCGGAGACAGGACAGGGAGGGGGTCACCCCTCCACTTT. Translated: CASGDRTGRGSPLHF.

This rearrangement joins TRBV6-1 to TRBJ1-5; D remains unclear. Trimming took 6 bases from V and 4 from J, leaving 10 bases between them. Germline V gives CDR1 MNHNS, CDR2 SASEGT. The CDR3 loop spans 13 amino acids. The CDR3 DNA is TGTGCCAGCAGGTCGACGGGAAATCAGCCCCAGCATTTT. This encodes CASRSTGNQPQHF.

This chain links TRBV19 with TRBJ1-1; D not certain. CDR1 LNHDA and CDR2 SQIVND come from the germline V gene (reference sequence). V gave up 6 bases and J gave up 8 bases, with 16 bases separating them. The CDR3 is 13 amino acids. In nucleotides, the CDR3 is TGTGCCAGTAGGCAGTTGACTAGCAAGGAAGCTTTCTTT. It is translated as CASRQLTSKEAFF.

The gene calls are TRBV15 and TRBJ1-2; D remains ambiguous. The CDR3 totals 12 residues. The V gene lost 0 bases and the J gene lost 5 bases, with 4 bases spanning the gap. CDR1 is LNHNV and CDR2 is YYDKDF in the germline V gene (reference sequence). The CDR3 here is CATSREEYGYTF. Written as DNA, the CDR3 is TGTGCCACCAGCAGAGAGGAGTATGGCTACACCTTC.

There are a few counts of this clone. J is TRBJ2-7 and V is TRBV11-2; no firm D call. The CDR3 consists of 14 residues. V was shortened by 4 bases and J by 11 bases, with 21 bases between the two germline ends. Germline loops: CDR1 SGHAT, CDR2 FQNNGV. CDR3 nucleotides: TGTGCCAGCAGCTCATCCGGAAAAGGGCCCATGAAGTACGTC. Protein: CASSSSGKGPMKYV.

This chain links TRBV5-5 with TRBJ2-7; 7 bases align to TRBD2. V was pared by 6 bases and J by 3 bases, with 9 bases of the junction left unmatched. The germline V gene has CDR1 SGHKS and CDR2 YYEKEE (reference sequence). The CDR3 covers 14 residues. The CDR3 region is CASKPGGIVYEQYF. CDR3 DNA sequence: TGTGCCAGCAAGCCGGGGGGAATTGTCTACGAGCAGTACTTC.

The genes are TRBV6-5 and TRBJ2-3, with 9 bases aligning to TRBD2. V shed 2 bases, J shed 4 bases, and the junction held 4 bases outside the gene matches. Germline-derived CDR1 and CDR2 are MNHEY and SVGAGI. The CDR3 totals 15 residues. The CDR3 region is CASSYGSGGADTQYF. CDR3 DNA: TGTGCCAGCAGTTACGGTAGCGGGGGCGCAGATACGCAGTATTTT.

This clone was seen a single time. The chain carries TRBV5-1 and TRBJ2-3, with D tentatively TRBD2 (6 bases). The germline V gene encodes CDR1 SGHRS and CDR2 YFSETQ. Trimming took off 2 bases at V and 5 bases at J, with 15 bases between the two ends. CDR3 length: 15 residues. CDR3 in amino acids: CASSFLEGRGDTQYF. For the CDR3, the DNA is TGCGCCAGCAGCTTTCTGGAGGGGCGCGGAGATACGCAGTATTTT.